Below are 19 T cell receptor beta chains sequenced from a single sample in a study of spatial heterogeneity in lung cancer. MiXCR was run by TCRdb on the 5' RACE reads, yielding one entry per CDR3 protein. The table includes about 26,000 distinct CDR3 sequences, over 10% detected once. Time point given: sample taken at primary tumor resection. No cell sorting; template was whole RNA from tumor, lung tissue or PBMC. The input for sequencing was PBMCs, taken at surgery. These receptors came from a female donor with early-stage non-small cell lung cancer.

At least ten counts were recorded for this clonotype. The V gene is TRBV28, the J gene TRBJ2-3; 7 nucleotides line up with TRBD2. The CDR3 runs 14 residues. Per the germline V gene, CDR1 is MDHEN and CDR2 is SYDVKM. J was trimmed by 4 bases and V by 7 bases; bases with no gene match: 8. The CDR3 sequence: CASMVWGGADTQYF. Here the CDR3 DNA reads TGTGCCAGCATGGTGTGGGGGGGGGCAGATACGCAGTATTTT.

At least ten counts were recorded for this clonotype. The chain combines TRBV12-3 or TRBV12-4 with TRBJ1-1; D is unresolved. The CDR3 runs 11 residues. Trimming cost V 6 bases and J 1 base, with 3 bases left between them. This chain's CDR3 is CASRRNTEAFF. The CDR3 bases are TGTGCCAGCAGGAGGAACACTGAAGCTTTCTTT.

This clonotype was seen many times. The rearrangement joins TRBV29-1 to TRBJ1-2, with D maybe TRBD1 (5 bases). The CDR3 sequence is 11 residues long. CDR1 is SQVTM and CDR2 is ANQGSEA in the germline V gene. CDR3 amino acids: CSGAGNYGYTF. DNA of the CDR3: TGCTCCGGGGCCGGAAACTATGGCTACACCTTC.

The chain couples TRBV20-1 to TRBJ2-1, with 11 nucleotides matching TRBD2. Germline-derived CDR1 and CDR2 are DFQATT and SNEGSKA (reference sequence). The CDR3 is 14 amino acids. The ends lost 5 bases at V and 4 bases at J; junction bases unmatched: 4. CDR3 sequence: CSAGGTSGYNEQFF. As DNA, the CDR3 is TGCAGTGCTGGCGGGACTAGCGGATACAATGAGCAGTTCTTC.

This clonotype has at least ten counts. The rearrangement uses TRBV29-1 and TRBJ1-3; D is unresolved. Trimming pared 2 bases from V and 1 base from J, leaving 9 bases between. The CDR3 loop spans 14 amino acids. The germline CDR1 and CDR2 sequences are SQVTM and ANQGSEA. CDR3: CSVEPNESGNTIYF. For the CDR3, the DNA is TGCAGCGTTGAACCTAACGAATCTGGAAACACCATATATTTT.

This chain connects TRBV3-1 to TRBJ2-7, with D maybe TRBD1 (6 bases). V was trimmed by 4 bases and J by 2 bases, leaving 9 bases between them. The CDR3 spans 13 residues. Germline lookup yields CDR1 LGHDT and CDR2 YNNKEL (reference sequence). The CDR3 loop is CASSPGVPYEQYF. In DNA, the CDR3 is TGTGCCAGCAGCCCAGGGGTTCCCTACGAGCAGTACTTC.

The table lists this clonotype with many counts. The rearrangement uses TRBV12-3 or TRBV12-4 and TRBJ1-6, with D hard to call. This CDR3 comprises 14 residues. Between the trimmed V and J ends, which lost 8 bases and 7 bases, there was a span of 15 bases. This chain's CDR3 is CASGLRAGNSPLHF. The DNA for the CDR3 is TGTGCCAGCGGGCTTCGGGCAGGCAATTCACCCCTCCACTTT.

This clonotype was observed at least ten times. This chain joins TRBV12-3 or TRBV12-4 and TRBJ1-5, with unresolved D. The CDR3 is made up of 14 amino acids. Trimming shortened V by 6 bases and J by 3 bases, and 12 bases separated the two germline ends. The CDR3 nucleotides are TGTGCCAGCAGCATTCGGAATATCAATCAGCCCCAGCATTTT. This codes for CASSIRNINQPQHF.

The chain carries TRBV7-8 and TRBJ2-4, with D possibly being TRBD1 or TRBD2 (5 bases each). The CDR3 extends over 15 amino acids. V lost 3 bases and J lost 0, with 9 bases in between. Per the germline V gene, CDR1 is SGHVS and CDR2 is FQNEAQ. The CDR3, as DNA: TGTGCCAGCAGCTTTGGGACCGCAGCCAAAAACATTCAGTACTTC. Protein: CASSFGTAAKNIQYF.

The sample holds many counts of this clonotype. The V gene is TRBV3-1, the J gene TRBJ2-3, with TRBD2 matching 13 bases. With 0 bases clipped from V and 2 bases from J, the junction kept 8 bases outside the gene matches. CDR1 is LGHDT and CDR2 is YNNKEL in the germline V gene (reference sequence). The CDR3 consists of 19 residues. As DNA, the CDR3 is TGTGCCAGCAGCCAAGATCGGGGGACTAGCGGGGCGATCACAGATACGCAGTATTTT. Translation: CASSQDRGTSGAITDTQYF.

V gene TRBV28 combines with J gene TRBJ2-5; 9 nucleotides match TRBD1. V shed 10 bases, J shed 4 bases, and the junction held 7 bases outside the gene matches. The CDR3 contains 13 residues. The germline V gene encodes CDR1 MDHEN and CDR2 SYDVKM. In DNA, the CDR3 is TGTGCCATTAAGACAGGGGGGAGAGAGACCCAGTACTTC. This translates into CAIKTGGRETQYF. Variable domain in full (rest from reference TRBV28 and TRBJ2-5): DVKVTQSSRYLVKRTGEKVFLECVQDMDHENMFWYRQDPGLGLRLIYFSYDVKMKEKGDIPEGYSVSREKKERFSLILESASTNQTSMYLCAIKTGGRETQYFGPGTRLLVL.

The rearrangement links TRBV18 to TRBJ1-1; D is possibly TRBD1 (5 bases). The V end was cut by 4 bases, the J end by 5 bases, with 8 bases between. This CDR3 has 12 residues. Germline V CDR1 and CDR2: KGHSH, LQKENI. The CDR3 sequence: CASSQGWTEAFF. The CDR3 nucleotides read TGTGCCAGCTCACAGGGGTGGACTGAAGCTTTCTTT.

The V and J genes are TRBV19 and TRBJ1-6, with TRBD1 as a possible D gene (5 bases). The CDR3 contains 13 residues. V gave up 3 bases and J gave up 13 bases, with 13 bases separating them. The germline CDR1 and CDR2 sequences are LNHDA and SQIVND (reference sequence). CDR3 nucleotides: TGTGCCAGTAGTATGGGACCGCAGCTGCCCCTCCACTTT. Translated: CASSMGPQLPLHF. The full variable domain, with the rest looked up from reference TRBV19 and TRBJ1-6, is DGGITQSPKYLFRKEGQNVTLSCEQNLNHDAMYWYRQDPGQGLRLIYYSQIVNDFQKGDIAEGYSVSREKKESFPLTVTSAQKNPTAFYLCASSMGPQLPLHFGNGTRLTVT.

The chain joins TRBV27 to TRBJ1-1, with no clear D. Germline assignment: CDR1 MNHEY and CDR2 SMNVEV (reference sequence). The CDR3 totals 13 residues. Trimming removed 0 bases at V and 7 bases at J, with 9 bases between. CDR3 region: CASSLSSSGEAFF. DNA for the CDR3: TGTGCCAGCAGTTTATCATCGTCGGGTGAAGCTTTCTTT.

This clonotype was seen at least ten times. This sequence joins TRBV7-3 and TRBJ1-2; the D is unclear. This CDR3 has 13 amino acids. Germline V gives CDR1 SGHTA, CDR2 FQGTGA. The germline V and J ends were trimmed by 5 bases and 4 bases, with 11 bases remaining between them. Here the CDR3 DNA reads TGTGCCAGCAGCAGGAGGACCGGCTATGGCTACACCTTC. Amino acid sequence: CASSRRTGYGYTF. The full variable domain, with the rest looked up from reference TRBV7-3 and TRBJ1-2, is GAGVSQTPSNKVTEKGKYVELRCDPISGHTALYWYRQSLGQGPEFLIYFQGTGAADDSGLPNDRFFAVRPEGSVSTLKIQRTERGDSAVYLCASSRRTGYGYTFGSGTRLTVV.

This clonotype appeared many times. CDR3 sequence reads: CASSDVGTEQYF. Written as DNA, the CDR3 is TGTGCCAGCAGTGATGTAGGAACGGAGCAGTACTTC. The genes are TRBV2 and TRBJ2-7, with unresolved D. The CDR3 runs to 12 residues. V was shortened by 3 bases and J by 7 bases, with 10 bases between the two germline ends. The germline V gene encodes CDR1 SNHLY and CDR2 FYNNEI. The full variable domain, with the rest looked up from reference TRBV2 and TRBJ2-7, is EPEVTQTPSHQVTQMGQEVILRCVPISNHLYFYWYRQILGQKVEFLVSFYNNEISEKSEIFDDQFSVERPDGSNFTLKIRSTKLEDSAMYFCASSDVGTEQYFGPGTRLTVT.

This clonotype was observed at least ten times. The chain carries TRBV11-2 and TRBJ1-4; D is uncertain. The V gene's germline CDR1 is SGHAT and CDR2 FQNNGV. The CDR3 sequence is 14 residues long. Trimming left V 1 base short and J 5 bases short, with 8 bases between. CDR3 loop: CASSLAGGNEKLFF. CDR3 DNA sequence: TGTGCCAGCAGCTTAGCGGGTGGGAATGAAAAACTGTTTTTT. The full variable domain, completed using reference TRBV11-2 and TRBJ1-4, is EAGVAQSPRYKIIEKRQSVAFWCNPISGHATLYWYQQILGQGPKLLIQFQNNGVVDDSQLPKDRFSAERLKGVDSTLKIQPAKLEDSAVYLCASSLAGGNEKLFFGSGTQLSVL.

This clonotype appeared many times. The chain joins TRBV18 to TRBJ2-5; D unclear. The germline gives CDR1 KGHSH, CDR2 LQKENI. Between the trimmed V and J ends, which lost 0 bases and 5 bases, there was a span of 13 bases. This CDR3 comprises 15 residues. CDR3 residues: CASSPPSGPRETQYF. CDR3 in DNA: TGTGCCAGCTCACCACCGTCAGGACCCAGGGAGACCCAGTACTTC.

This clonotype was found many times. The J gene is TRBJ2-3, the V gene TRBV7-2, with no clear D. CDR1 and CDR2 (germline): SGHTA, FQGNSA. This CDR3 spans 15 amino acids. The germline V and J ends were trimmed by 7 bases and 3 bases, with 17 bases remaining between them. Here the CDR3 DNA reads TGTGCCAGCACCCTAGGGTTGGCAAGGACAGATACGCAGTATTTT. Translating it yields CASTLGLARTDTQYF.